This is a list of T cell receptor beta chains from one sample in a study of CD8 T cells in ankylosing spondylitis. TCRdb processed the 5' RACE reads anew with MiXCR; each CDR3 protein has one entry. The sample records about 220,000 distinct CDR3 sequences, 10% being singletons. The sequenced material came from blood, either unsorted or a sorted T cell fraction (not recorded which). Receptors were obtained from a male donor with ankylosing spondylitis or in good health (not recorded which). The CDR3 runs from the conserved cysteine through the conserved F or W. The D gene is left open where the match is weak. Rows give clone size only sometimes, using once, few, many, or a class for an expanded clone.

>TRBJ2-1|TRBV5-1|-|TRBD2
CASSLASSGGYNEQFF
TGCGCCAGCAGCTTGGCCTCTAGCGGGGGCTACAATGAGCAGTTCTTC
>TRBJ2-7|TRBV20-1|few|-
CSAPVGGYEQYF
TGCAGTGCCCCCGTTGGCGGCTACGAGCAGTACTTC
>TRBJ2-3|TRBV2|-|-
CASAGGQGTKNTQYF
TGTGCCAGCGCAGGTGGGCAGGGGACCAAGAATACGCAGTATTTT
>TRBJ2-6|TRBV7-2|few|-
CASSLEAGPGVLTF
TGTGCCAGCAGCTTAGAGGCCGGTCCAGGTGTCCTGACTTTC
>TRBJ1-5|TRBV12-3/TRBV12-4|many|-
CASSFRGGNQPQHF
TGTGCCAGCAGTTTCAGGGGCGGCAATCAGCCCCAGCATTTT
>TRBJ2-5|TRBV11-2|few|-
CASSLAPGPITTAQYF
TGTGCCAGCAGCTTGGCCCCGGGGCCGATAACAACGGCCCAGTACTTC
>TRBJ1-4|TRBV30|-|-
CAWSLTGLATNEKLFF
TGTGCCTGGAGTCTAACGGGACTCGCAACTAATGAAAAACTGTTTTTT
>TRBJ2-7|TRBV20-1|-|-
CSARQSYEQYF
TGCAGTGCTAGACAGTCCTACGAGCAGTACTTC
>TRBJ2-1|TRBV12-3/TRBV12-4|many|-
CASSLAGIEQFF
TGTGCCAGCAGTTTAGCGGGGATTGAGCAGTTCTTC
>TRBJ1-2|TRBV6-1|many|-
CASRVDESYGYTF
TGTGCCAGCAGGGTGGACGAATCCTATGGCTACACCTTC
>TRBJ1-2|TRBV20-1|many|-
CSASLQVPNYGYTF
TGCAGTGCTAGTCTACAGGTCCCCAACTATGGCTACACCTTC
>TRBJ2-5|TRBV7-2|many|TRBD2
CASSLSGSGGQETQYF
TGTGCCAGCAGCTTATCCGGTAGCGGGGGGCAAGAGACCCAGTACTTC
>TRBJ1-1|TRBV5-1|many|-
CASSLDKVNTEAFF
TGCGCCAGCAGCTTGGACAAGGTGAACACTGAAGCTTTCTTT
>TRBJ2-1|TRBV12-3/TRBV12-4|many|-
CASSFSGAQFF
TGTGCCAGCAGTTTCTCCGGGGCTCAGTTCTTC
>TRBJ2-7|TRBV20-1|few|TRBD1
CSAGEPGQATYEQYF
TGCAGTGCAGGGGAGCCGGGACAGGCAACCTACGAGCAGTACTTC
>TRBJ1-1|TRBV5-2|-|-
CAMGPGLLCIGGPNTEAFF
TGTGCCATGGGCCCCGGGCTTCTCTGCATCGGGGGCCCGAACACTGAAGCTTTCTTT
>TRBJ2-7|TRBV2|-|-
CASSQERQAYEQYF
TGTGCCAGCAGTCAGGAGCGACAGGCCTACGAGCAGTACTTC
>TRBJ2-1|TRBV24-1|many|-
CATSGTETTYNEQFF
TGTGCCACCAGCGGGACGGAAACCACCTACAATGAGCAGTTCTTC
>TRBJ1-1|TRBV5-5|many|-
CASSLQGPQNTEAFF
TGTGCCAGCAGCTTACAGGGACCGCAGAACACTGAAGCTTTCTTT
>TRBJ2-5|TRBV7-2|few|-
CASSGELAIETQYF
TGTGCCAGCAGCGGGGAGTTGGCGATCGAGACCCAGTACTTC
>TRBJ2-5|TRBV27|few|-
CASSLRLSPETQYF
TGTGCCAGCAGTTTGCGACTCTCGCCGGAGACCCAGTACTTC
>TRBJ2-7|TRBV7-8|many|TRBD1
CASSLNTGTVDFEQYF
TGTGCCAGCAGCTTAAATACCGGGACAGTCGACTTCGAGCAGTACTTC
>TRBJ1-1|TRBV6-1|many|-
CASSPGARRRSEAFF
TGTGCCAGCAGTCCCGGGGCAAGAAGAAGGTCTGAAGCTTTCTTT
>TRBJ2-7|TRBV12-3/TRBV12-4|many|-
CASSRDISSYEQYF
TGTGCCAGCAGTCGGGACATCAGCTCCTACGAGCAGTACTTC
>TRBJ1-5|TRBV24-1|many|TRBD1
CATSDPGTGSNQPQHF
TGTGCCACCAGTGACCCCGGGACAGGAAGCAATCAGCCCCAGCATTTT
>TRBJ1-4|TRBV7-9|many|-
CASSRNTGSNEKLFF
TGTGCCAGCAGCCGTAACACAGGATCTAATGAAAAACTGTTTTTT
>TRBJ2-7|TRBV20-1|many|-
CSARDSNGRVGADEQYF
TGCAGTGCTAGGGACTCTAATGGCAGGGTAGGTGCGGACGAGCAGTACTTC
>TRBJ2-1|TRBV25-1|many|TRBD1
CASSGQPDNPRDRGYNEQFF
TGTGCCAGCAGTGGGCAGCCCGATAATCCCCGGGACAGGGGATACAATGAGCAGTTCTTC
>TRBJ2-7|TRBV5-6|many|TRBD2
CASSLRTSRSYEQYF
TGTGCCAGCAGCTTGCGGACTAGCCGCTCCTACGAGCAGTACTTC
>TRBJ2-2|TRBV12-3/TRBV12-4|-|-
CASYRWSDTGELFF
TGTGCCAGCTATAGGTGGTCGGACACCGGGGAGCTGTTTTTT
>TRBJ1-5|TRBV3-1|once|TRBD1
CASSQEVGTGHTHPQHF
TGTGCCAGCAGCCAAGAAGTTGGGACAGGCCACACTCACCCCCAGCATTTT
>TRBJ2-5|TRBV20-1|-|TRBD1
CSARTGTGGPQETQYF
TGCAGTGCTAGAACCGGGACAGGGGGCCCTCAAGAGACCCAGTACTTC
>TRBJ2-2|TRBV18|many|TRBD1
CASSPPGSDRGTGELFF
TGTGCCAGCTCACCACCCGGCAGTGACAGGGGCACCGGGGAGCTGTTTTTT
>TRBJ1-6|TRBV12-3/TRBV12-4|few|-
CASSSKGSPLHF
TGTGCCAGCAGTTCCAAGGGTTCACCCCTCCACTTT
>TRBJ2-2|TRBV10-3|few|-
CAISVGGEELFF
TGTGCCATCAGTGTAGGGGGAGAGGAGCTGTTTTTT
>TRBJ1-4|TRBV5-1|many|-
CASSLNVGTSNEKLFF
TGCGCCAGCAGCTTGAATGTAGGGACTTCCAATGAAAAACTGTTTTTT
>TRBJ2-1|TRBV20-1|many|-
CSASPRGSEQFF
TGCAGTGCTAGCCCCCGGGGCAGTGAGCAGTTCTTC
>TRBJ2-1|TRBV7-8|once|-
CASRPGASRSSYNEQFF
TGTGCCAGCAGACCGGGGGCTAGCCGAAGCTCCTACAATGAGCAGTTCTTC
>TRBJ2-3|TRBV24-1|many|TRBD2
CATSDLQAAGGADTQYF
TGTGCCACCAGTGATTTGCAAGCTGCGGGGGGTGCAGATACGCAGTATTTT
>TRBJ2-5|TRBV11-1|few|TRBD1
CASSLAVGTGEYQETQYF
TGTGCCAGCAGCTTAGCTGTGGGGACAGGGGAGTACCAAGAGACCCAGTACTTC
>TRBJ2-1|TRBV20-1|many|-
CSAPRGPQYNEQFF
TGCAGTGCTCCCCGGGGGCCTCAATACAATGAGCAGTTCTTC